The 10 T cell receptor beta chains below were found in one sample sequenced in a study of OX40 agonist ivuxolimab in advanced cancers. TCRdb's table, derived via immunoSEQ multiplex PCR, lists solely in-frame clones and lacks some. The table includes 25,000 to 35,000 clones, roughly 87% detected once. The sequencing here drew on CD4+ or CD8+ T cells sorted from blood, taken in a trial of the OX40 agonist ivuxolimab. All receptors come from an adult with an advanced solid tumor such as melanoma, head and neck, liver or kidney cancer.

The chain links TRBV5-4 to TRBJ1-1; D call uncertain. This CDR3 has 12 residues. CDR1 and CDR2 (germline): SGHNT, YYREEE (reference sequence). The V gene lost 2 bases and the J gene lost 12 bases, with 14 bases spanning the gap. CDR3 in DNA: TGTGCCAGCAGCTTAGGCGAGGCGGTAACTTTCTTT. Its translation: CASSLGEAVTFF.

This clone was found once. The chain carries TRBV5-6 and TRBJ1-2; D is possibly TRBD1 (6 bases). Trimming pared 0 bases from V and 2 bases from J, leaving 14 bases between. CDR3 length: 16 amino acids. Germline V gives CDR1 SGHDT, CDR2 YYEEEE. The CDR3 DNA reads TGTGCCAGCAGCTTGGTCAGGGGAGGAGGGAACTATGGCTACACCTTC. As protein: CASSLVRGGGNYGYTF.

The table lists this clone with a few counts. V usage is TRBV27 and J usage is TRBJ2-1; 7 bases line up with TRBD1. The length of the CDR3 is 13 residues. From germline, CDR1 is MNHEY and CDR2 SMNVEV (reference sequence). Germline trimming cut 7 bases from V and 5 bases from J; bases unmatched to any gene: 5. This chain's CDR3 is CASTPTGNNEQFF. As DNA, the CDR3 is TGTGCCAGCACCCCGACAGGGAACAATGAGCAGTTCTTC.

This chain joins TRBV9 and TRBJ2-7; D call uncertain. Trimming removed 0 bases at V and 2 bases at J, with 9 bases between. CDR1 and CDR2 from the germline V gene are SGDLS and YYNGEE. This CDR3 is 14 amino acids long. The CDR3 DNA reads as TGTGCCAGCAGCGTAGAATCAGAACCCTACGAGCAGTACTTC. Translation: CASSVESEPYEQYF.

This chain uses TRBV7-3 with TRBJ2-7, with 8 bases aligning to TRBD1. CDR3 length equals 16 residues. V shed 1 base, J shed 5 bases, and the junction held 10 bases outside the gene matches. The V gene's germline CDR1 is SGHTA and CDR2 FQGTGA. The CDR3 DNA reads as TGTGCCAGCAGCTTAATGGCAGGGGGCAATTGGGACGAGCAGTACTTC. Its translation: CASSLMAGGNWDEQYF.

V is TRBV29-1 and J is TRBJ2-5; D is ambiguous. Trimming removed 6 bases at V and 3 bases at J, with 5 bases between. The CDR3 has 10 residues. Germline CDR1 is SQVTM and CDR2 is ANQGSEA. CDR3 sequence reads: CSVQKETQYF. CDR3 DNA sequence: TGCAGCGTCCAGAAAGAGACCCAGTACTTC.

This clone was detected once. The rearrangement uses TRBV29-1 and TRBJ2-3; TRBD2 agrees at 10 bases. Germline V gene lookup returns CDR1 SQVTM and CDR2 ANQGSEA. The CDR3 has 14 residues. Unmatched junction bases numbered 5, after V lost 3 bases and J lost 5 bases. CDR3 in amino acids: CSVESSGREDTQYF. Written as DNA, the CDR3 is TGCAGCGTTGAGTCTAGCGGGAGAGAAGATACGCAGTATTTT.

The V gene is TRBV7-9, the J gene TRBJ2-1; TRBD2 aligns across 7 bases. In germline, CDR1 is SEHNR, CDR2 FQNEAQ (reference sequence). The CDR3 is made up of 13 amino acids. V shed 4 bases and J 5 bases; nucleotides not matched to a gene: 2. CDR3 sequence (DNA): TGTGCCAGCAGCTCTAGCGGTCACAATGAGCAGTTCTTC. It yields the protein CASSSSGHNEQFF.

The J gene is TRBJ1-2, the V gene TRBV5-4; D may be TRBD1 (5 bases). Trimming took off 0 bases at V and 3 bases at J, with 12 bases between the two ends. Germline CDR1 and CDR2: SGHNT and YYREEE (reference sequence). The CDR3 is made up of 15 amino acids. The CDR3 nucleotides are TGTGCCAGCAGCTTGGCCTGGGGCGGCGACTATGGCTACACCTTC. It codes for CASSLAWGGDYGYTF. Based on the CDR3 plus reference TRBV5-4 and TRBJ1-2, the full variable domain is ETGVTQSPTHLIKTRGQQVTLRCSSQSGHNTVSWYQQALGQGPQFIFQYYREEENGRGNFPPRFSGLQFPNYSSELNVNALELDDSALYLCASSLAWGGDYGYTFGSGTRLTVV.

V is TRBV9 and J is TRBJ2-3; no clear D gene. Trimming took off 3 bases at V and 4 bases at J, with 15 bases between the two ends. The germline CDR1 and CDR2 sequences are SGDLS and YYNGEE. The CDR3 is made up of 15 amino acids. The CDR3 loop reads CASSEPPASADTQYF. DNA for the CDR3: TGTGCCAGCAGCGAGCCCCCTGCAAGCGCAGATACGCAGTATTTT.